This TCR beta chain comes out of a study of blood T cell repertoires in COVID-19. Across the study: Samples came from the United States, Italy and Spain, spanning acute and convalescent COVID-19. T cells, B-cell-depleted T cells, or PBMCs supplied cDNA or gDNA.

In the study's own analysis: Amplification of reference gene primers provided the estimated nucleated cell counts. Sequencing was performed with immunoSEQ multiplex PCR; in TCRdb, only in-frame clones are kept and a portion is missing. D and trimming come from the DNA, and the V and J calls and clone size come from that table. The sample lists approximately 40,000 clones, around 85% occurring once. Trimming took 0 bases from V and 4 from J, leaving 12 bases between them. This CDR3 comprises 16 residues. Looked up from germline, CDR1 is MNHEY and CDR2 is SVGEGT. This chain connects TRBV6-2 or TRBV6-3 to TRBJ2-2; D is possibly TRBD1 (5 bases). This receptor was identified in a man aged 55 to 69 with active or convalescent COVID-19. Input material: peripheral blood. CDR3 nucleotides: TGTGCCAGCAGTTACTCGAGAACAGGAACCACCGGGGAGCTGTTTTTT. It codes for CASSYSRTGTTGELFF.